Presented here are 14 T cell receptor beta chains from one specimen sequenced in a study of CD8 T cells in Susac syndrome. After extraction with the RNeasy kit, roughly 0.45 to 1 ug of the RNA was reverse transcribed using random hexamers. TCRdb analysed the immunoSEQ multiplex PCR reads with MiXCR anew, one entry per CDR3 protein. The table includes tens of thousands of distinct CDR3 sequences, about 91% detected once. The specimen was CD8+ T cells from PBMCs. The source of these receptors is a human donor with multiple sclerosis.

This chain connects TRBV13 to TRBJ2-7; TRBD1 matches 9 bases. With V trimmed by 3 bases and J by 2 bases, 2 bases remained unmatched. Looked up from germline, CDR1 is PRHDT and CDR2 is FYEKMQ (reference sequence). The CDR3 length is 14 residues. Here the CDR3 DNA reads TGTGCCAGCAGCTTGTGGACAGGGGCCTACGAGCAGTACTTC. Amino acid sequence: CASSLWTGAYEQYF.

This clonotype was seen only a few times. This chain connects TRBV25-1 to TRBJ2-7; D uncertain. The CDR3 loop spans 12 amino acids. CDR1 is MGHDK and CDR2 is SYGVNS in the germline V gene. V was pared by 4 bases and J by 3 bases, with 7 bases between. This chain's CDR3 is CASSVVGYEQYF. For the CDR3, the DNA is TGTGCCAGCAGTGTAGTGGGCTACGAGCAGTACTTC.

The chain combines TRBV4-3 with TRBJ2-3; 10 bases line up with TRBD2. The V and J ends lost 2 bases and 2 bases, in that order; junction bases with no gene match: 7. Germline-derived CDR1 and CDR2 are LGHNA and YSLEER. The CDR3 extends over 17 amino acids. Here the CDR3 DNA reads TGCGCCAGCAGCCAACTAGCGGGAGACCTCCTCACAGATACGCAGTATTTT. It is translated as CASSQLAGDLLTDTQYF.

The chain uses TRBV3-1 and TRBJ1-5, with D possibly TRBD1 on 5 matching bases. The CDR3 has 15 amino acids. Germline loops: CDR1 LGHDT, CDR2 YNNKEL (reference sequence). The V end was cut by 0 bases, the J end by 4 bases, with 10 bases between. The CDR3 spells CASSQEGTPNQPQHF. The CDR3 nucleotides are TGTGCCAGCAGCCAAGAAGGGACGCCAAATCAGCCCCAGCATTTT.

The chain uses TRBV5-4 and TRBJ2-3; TRBD2 might be the D (5 bases). Trimming cost V 0 bases and J 3 bases, with 11 bases left between them. The germline V gene has CDR1 SGHNT and CDR2 YYREEE (reference sequence). This CDR3 is built from 15 residues. CDR3 DNA: TGTGCCAGCAGCTTGGGTCGGGGTATGACAGATACGCAGTATTTT. Translation: CASSLGRGMTDTQYF. The entire variable domain, with the rest obtained from reference TRBV5-4 and TRBJ2-3, is as follows: ETGVTQSPTHLIKTRGQQVTLRCSSQSGHNTVSWYQQALGQGPQFIFQYYREEENGRGNFPPRFSGLQFPNYSSELNVNALELDDSALYLCASSLGRGMTDTQYFGPGTRLTVL.

The chain combines TRBV19 with TRBJ2-1, with a possible D match to TRBD2 (6 bases). With 6 bases removed from V and 6 bases from J, the gap between germline ends came to 12 bases. CDR1 is LNHDA, CDR2 SQIVND, per germline (reference sequence). This CDR3 is built from 13 residues. CDR3 coding DNA: TGTGCCAGTAGCCTGACTAGTTTCAATGAGCAGTTCTTC. Translation: CASSLTSFNEQFF. Looking up the rest from reference TRBV19 and TRBJ2-1 gives the full variable domain: DGGITQSPKYLFRKEGQNVTLSCEQNLNHDAMYWYRQDPGQGLRLIYYSQIVNDFQKGDIAEGYSVSREKKESFPLTVTSAQKNPTAFYLCASSLTSFNEQFFGPGTRLTVL.

V and J are TRBV6-6 and TRBJ1-5; D remains unclear. Trimming took 2 bases from V and 6 from J, leaving 8 bases between them. The CDR3 consists of 13 residues. The germline gives CDR1 MNHNY, CDR2 SVGAGI (reference sequence). The CDR3: CASSYVGIQPQHF. Written as DNA, the CDR3 is TGTGCCAGCAGTTACGTCGGTATTCAGCCCCAGCATTTT.

This sequence joins TRBV5-1 and TRBJ1-1; no reliable D call. Germline-derived CDR1 and CDR2 are SGHRS and YFSETQ. The V end lost 0 bases, the J end lost 1 base, and 13 bases lay between the germline ends. The CDR3 extends over 16 amino acids. CDR3 loop: CASSLVAVDSNTEAFF. The CDR3 bases are TGCGCCAGCAGCTTGGTGGCAGTGGATTCGAACACTGAAGCTTTCTTT.

This chain joins TRBV2 and TRBJ2-2; the match to TRBD2 covers 11 bases. The CDR3 loop spans 19 amino acids. The germline gives CDR1 SNHLY, CDR2 FYNNEI. The ends lost 6 bases at V and 6 bases at J; junction bases unmatched: 18. CDR3 sequence: CASRGTSGGSRRGSGELFF. CDR3 bases: TGTGCCAGCAGAGGCACTAGCGGGGGCTCTCGTAGGGGGTCCGGGGAGCTGTTTTTT.

The gene calls are TRBV18 and TRBJ2-2; D unresolved. Looked up from germline, CDR1 is KGHSH and CDR2 is LQKENI. The CDR3 sequence is 14 residues long. Trimming cost V 0 bases and J 2 bases, with 4 bases left between them. The CDR3 DNA reads as TGTGCCAGCTCACCACCGGTAAACACCGGGGAGCTGTTTTTT. Protein: CASSPPVNTGELFF.

The chain employs TRBV28 and TRBJ2-7, with D perhaps assigned TRBD1 or TRBD2 (5 bases each). This CDR3 contains 14 residues. Trimming took off 2 bases at V and 1 base at J, with 9 bases between the two ends. Germline V gives CDR1 MDHEN, CDR2 SYDVKM. The CDR3 protein is CASSLGTQSYEQYF. The CDR3 coding sequence is TGTGCCAGCAGTTTAGGGACCCAGTCCTACGAGCAGTACTTC.

This chain connects TRBV24-1 to TRBJ2-3; 8 positions match TRBD1. The CDR3 has 13 residues. CDR1 is KGHDR and CDR2 is SFDVKD in the germline V gene. Trimming at V came to 4 bases and at J to 6 bases, leaving 2 bases not matched to a gene. The CDR3 DNA sequence: TGTGCCACCAGTGAGTCAGGGGGCGATACGCAGTATTTT. Its protein is CATSESGGDTQYF.

This clonotype turned up a few times. The chain carries TRBV6-5 and TRBJ2-1; unclear D gene. Germline V gene sequence: CDR1 MNHEY, CDR2 SVGAGI. The CDR3 covers 14 residues. Deletions cut 0 bases from V and 8 bases from J, with 11 bases between. The DNA for the CDR3 is TGTGCCAGCAGTTACTCGGTTTCTCCGGATGAGCAGTTCTTC. It yields the protein CASSYSVSPDEQFF.

The gene calls are TRBV5-1 and TRBJ2-1; TRBD1 might be the D (5 bases). Germline-derived CDR1 and CDR2 are SGHRS and YFSETQ. CDR3 length equals 15 residues. The V end was cut by 0 bases, the J end by 0 bases, with 7 bases between. This chain's CDR3 is CASSLAGLSYNEQFF. CDR3 coding DNA: TGCGCCAGCAGCTTGGCAGGGCTCTCCTACAATGAGCAGTTCTTC.